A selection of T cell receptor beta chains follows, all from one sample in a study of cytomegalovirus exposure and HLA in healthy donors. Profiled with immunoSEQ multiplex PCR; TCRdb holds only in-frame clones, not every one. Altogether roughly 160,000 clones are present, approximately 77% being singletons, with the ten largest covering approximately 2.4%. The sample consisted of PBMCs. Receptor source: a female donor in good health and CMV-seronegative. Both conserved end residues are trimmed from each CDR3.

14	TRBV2	ASKTQLAGTQETQY
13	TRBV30	AWSVLAGRPYTQY
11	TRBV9	ASSVVGTYEQY
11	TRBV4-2	ASSQEEGNTIY
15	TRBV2	ASSEARRPSSYNEQF
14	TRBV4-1	ASSPFSGQGNTEAF
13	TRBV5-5	ASSQSQNRGTEAF
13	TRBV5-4	ASSEDRRANTEAF
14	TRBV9	ASSVGSGVNTGELF
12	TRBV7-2	ASSRQGLNTEAF
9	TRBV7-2	ASSFGREQY
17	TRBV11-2	ASSSTGTGFVGASETQY
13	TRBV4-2	ASSQGMGSSYEQY
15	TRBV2	ASSSGQGSSGANVLT
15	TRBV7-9	ASSSLGAGDPGETQY
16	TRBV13	ASSLAGLAGALTDTQY
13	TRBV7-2	ASSPSGVRGGEQY
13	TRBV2	ASSAGRAPGNTIY
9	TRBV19	ASSYFNEQF
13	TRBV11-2	ASSSQTGGPIEQY
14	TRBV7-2	ASSLARGSWADTQY
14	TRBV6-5	ASSYSGTSSGNTIY